This TCR beta chain was sequenced for a study of control samples from healthy donors and cancer patients. The method was immunoSEQ multiplex PCR; TCRdb's version includes in-frame clones alone and lacks a portion of them. Of about 150,000 clones in the sample, around 90% were seen once. The CDR3 covers 17 residues. This TCR was sampled from a man aged 25-40 years in good health. V gene TRBV21-1 combines with J gene TRBJ2-7; the table assigns TRBD1, which was not confirmed against the DNA. TRBV21-1 represents a pseudogene. The sequenced sample was blood. As DNA, the CDR3 is TGTGCCAGCAGCAAGGAACAGGGATCGGCCATAGTCTACGAGCAGTACTTC. Translating it yields CASSKEQGSAIVYEQYF.